These T cell receptor beta chains were read from a single sample in a study of T cell changes during pregnancy in multiple sclerosis. This table comes from immunoSEQ multiplex PCR, and its TCRdb copy is limited to in-frame clones, with some not included. The sample contains about 49,000 clones, around 87% of which appear only once. Here the sequenced sample was peripheral blood, taken after pregnancy. These receptors were collected from a female donor in good health, enrolled as a control in a pregnancy study. Both conserved end residues are part of each CDR3. Each record gives: clone size, V gene, D gene, J gene, CDR3 DNA, CDR3 protein. A D gene is named only where the DNA matches it firmly. Not all rows give a size; the values are once, few, many and, for expanded clones, a class.

>few|TRBV5-1|NA|TRBJ1-1
TGCGCCAGCAGCGCGGAGACGAACACTGAAGCTTTCTTT
CASSAETNTEAFF
>NA|TRBV30|NA|TRBJ2-2
TGTGCCTGGAGTCAGGGATTCATCACCGGGGAGCTGTTTTTT
CAWSQGFITGELFF
>NA|TRBV5-1|NA|TRBJ1-2
TGCGCCAGCAGCTTTAGCAGGGGTAATCGGTACTATGGCTACACCTTC
CASSFSRGNRYYGYTF
>NA|TRBV10-1|TRBD1|TRBJ1-4
TGCGCCAGCAGACAGGGGGCTGAGGGTAATGAAAAACTGTTTTTT
CASRQGAEGNEKLFF
>once|TRBV7-9|TRBD1|TRBJ2-2
TGTGCCAGCCCGGGACAGCTAAACACCGGGGAGCTGTTTTTT
CASPGQLNTGELFF
>NA|TRBV5-1|NA|TRBJ2-7
TGCGCCAGCAGCTTCGAAGGGGTAACCTACGAGCAGTACTTC
CASSFEGVTYEQYF
>few|TRBV19|TRBD1|TRBJ1-1
TGTGCCAGTAGTATACGAGGGACAGGGGAAATAACTGAAGCTTTCTTT
CASSIRGTGEITEAFF
>NA|TRBV6-5|NA|TRBJ2-5
TGTGCCAGCAGGCGACAGGTCGGGGCGGAGACCCAGTACTTC
CASRRQVGAETQYF
>NA|TRBV6-6|TRBD2|TRBJ2-5
TGTGCCAGCAGTTACGACGCTAGCGGAGAAGAGACCCAGTACTTC
CASSYDASGEETQYF
>NA|TRBV7-2|NA|TRBJ2-7
TGTGCCAGCAGCTTAGCGGGCCAGTGGCACTACGAGCAGTACTTC
CASSLAGQWHYEQYF
>NA|TRBV7-9|NA|TRBJ1-1
TGTGCCAGCAGGTTACCCCCGAGCACTGAAGCTTTCTTT
CASRLPPSTEAFF